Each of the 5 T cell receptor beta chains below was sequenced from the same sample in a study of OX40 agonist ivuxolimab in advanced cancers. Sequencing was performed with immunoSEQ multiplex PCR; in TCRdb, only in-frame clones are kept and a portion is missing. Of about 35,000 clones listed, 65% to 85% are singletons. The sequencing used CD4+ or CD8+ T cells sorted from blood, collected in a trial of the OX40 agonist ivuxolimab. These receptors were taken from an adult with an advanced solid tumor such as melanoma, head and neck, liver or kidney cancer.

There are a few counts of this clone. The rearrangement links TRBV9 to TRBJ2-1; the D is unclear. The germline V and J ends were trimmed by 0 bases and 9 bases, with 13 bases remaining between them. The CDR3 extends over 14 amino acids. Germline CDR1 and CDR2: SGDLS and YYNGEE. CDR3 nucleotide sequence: TGTGCCAGCAGCGTAGTAGCAGCCGGAAGTGAGCAGTTCTTC. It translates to CASSVVAAGSEQFF.

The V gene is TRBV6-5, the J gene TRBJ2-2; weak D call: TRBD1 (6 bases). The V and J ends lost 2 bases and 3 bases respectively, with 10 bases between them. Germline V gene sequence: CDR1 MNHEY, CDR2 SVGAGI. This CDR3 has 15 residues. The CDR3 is CASSYDNRDTGELFF. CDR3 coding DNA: TGTGCCAGCAGTTACGACAACAGGGACACCGGGGAGCTGTTTTTT.

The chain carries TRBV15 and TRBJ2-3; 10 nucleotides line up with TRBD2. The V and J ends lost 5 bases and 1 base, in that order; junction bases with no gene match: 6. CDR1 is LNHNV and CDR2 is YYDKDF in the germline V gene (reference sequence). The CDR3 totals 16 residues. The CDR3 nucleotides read TGTGCCACCAGCTCCCGGAGCGGGGGGGGCACAGATACGCAGTATTTT. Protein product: CATSSRSGGGTDTQYF.

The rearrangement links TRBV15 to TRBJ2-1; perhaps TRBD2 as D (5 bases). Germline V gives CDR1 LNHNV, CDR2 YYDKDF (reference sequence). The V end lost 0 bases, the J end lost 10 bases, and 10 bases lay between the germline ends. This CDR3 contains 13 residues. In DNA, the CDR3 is TGTGCCACCAGCAGAGATGAGGGCAGGGAGCAGTTCTTC. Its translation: CATSRDEGREQFF.

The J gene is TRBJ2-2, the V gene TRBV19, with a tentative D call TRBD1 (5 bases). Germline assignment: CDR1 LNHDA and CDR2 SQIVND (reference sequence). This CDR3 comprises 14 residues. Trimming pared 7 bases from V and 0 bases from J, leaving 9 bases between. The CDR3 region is CASKETANTGELFF. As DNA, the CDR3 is TGTGCCAGTAAGGAGACAGCGAACACCGGGGAGCTGTTTTTT.